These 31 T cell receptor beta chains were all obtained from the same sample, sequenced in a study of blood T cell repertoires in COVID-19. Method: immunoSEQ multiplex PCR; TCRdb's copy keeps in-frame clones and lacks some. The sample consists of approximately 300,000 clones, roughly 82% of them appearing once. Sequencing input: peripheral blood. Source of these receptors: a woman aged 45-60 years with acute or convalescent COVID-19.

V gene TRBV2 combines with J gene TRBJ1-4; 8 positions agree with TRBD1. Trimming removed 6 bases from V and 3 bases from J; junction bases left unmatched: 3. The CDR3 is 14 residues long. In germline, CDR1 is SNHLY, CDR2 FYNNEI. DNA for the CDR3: TGTGCCAGCAGCGAGGGACAGGCTAATGAAAAACTGTTTTTT. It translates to CASSEGQANEKLFF.

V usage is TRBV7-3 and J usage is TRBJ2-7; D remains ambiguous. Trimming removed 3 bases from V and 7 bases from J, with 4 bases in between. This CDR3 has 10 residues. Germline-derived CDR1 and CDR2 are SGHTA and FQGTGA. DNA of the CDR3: TGTGCCAGCAGCTTTAAAGAGCAGTACTTC. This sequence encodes CASSFKEQYF.

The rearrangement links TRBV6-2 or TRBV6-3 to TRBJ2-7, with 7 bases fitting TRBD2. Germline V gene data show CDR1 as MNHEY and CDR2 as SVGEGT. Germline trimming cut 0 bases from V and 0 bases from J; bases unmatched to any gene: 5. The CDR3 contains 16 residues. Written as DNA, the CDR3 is TGTGCCAGCAGTTACTCACGAAGCGGGGACTCCTACGAGCAGTACTTC. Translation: CASSYSRSGDSYEQYF.

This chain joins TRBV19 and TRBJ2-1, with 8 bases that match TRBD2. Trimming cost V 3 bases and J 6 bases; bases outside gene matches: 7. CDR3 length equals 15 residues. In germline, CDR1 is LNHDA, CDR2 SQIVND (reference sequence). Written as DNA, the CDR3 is TGTGCCAGTAGTATTGGCGGGAGGCCCCTCAATGAGCAGTTCTTC. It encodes CASSIGGRPLNEQFF.

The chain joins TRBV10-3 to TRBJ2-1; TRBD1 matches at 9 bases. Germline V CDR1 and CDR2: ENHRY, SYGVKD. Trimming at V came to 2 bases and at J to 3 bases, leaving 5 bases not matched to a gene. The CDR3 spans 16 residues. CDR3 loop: CAISETWTGDYNEQFF. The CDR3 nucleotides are TGTGCCATCAGTGAGACCTGGACAGGGGACTACAATGAGCAGTTCTTC.

The CDR3 protein is CASRRDRGQDNYGYTF. The CDR3 DNA sequence: TGTGCCAGCAGACGGGACAGGGGGCAAGATAACTATGGCTACACCTTC. The chain recombines TRBV28 with TRBJ1-2; 12 positions agree with TRBD1. CDR3 length: 16 amino acids. V gave up 6 bases and J gave up 1 base; unmatched junction bases: 6. Germline V gene lookup returns CDR1 MDHEN and CDR2 SYDVKM.

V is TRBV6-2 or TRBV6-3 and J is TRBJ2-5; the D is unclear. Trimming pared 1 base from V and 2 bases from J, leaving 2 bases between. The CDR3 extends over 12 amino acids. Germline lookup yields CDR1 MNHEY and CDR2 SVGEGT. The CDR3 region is CASSYLQETQYF. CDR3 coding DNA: TGTGCCAGCAGTTACTTACAAGAGACCCAGTACTTC.

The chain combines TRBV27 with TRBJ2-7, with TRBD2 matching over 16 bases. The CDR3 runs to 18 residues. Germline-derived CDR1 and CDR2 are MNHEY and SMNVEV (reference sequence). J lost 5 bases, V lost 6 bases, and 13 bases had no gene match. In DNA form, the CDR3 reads TGTGCCAGCAGGCCGGCGGGACTAGCGGGAGGGCGTTTGCACGAGCAGTACTTC. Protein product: CASRPAGLAGGRLHEQYF.

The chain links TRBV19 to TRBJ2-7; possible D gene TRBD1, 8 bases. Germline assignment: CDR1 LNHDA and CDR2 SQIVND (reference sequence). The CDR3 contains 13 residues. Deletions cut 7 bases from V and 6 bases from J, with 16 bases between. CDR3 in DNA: TGTGCCAGTATGGGGGGGACAGGCACCGAGCAGTACTTC. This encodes CASMGGTGTEQYF.

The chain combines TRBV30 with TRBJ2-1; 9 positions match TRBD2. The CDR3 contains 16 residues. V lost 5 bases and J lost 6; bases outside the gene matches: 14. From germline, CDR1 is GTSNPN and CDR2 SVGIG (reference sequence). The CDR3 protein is CAWVSPWLAGTNEQFF. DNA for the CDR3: TGTGCCTGGGTGTCCCCGTGGCTAGCGGGAACCAATGAGCAGTTCTTC.

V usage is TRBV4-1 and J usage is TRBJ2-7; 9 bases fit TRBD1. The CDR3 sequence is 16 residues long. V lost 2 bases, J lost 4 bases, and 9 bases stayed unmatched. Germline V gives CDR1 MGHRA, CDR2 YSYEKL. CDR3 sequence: CASSQPRTGDDYEQYF. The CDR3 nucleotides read TGCGCCAGCAGCCAACCCCGGACAGGGGACGATTACGAGCAGTACTTC.

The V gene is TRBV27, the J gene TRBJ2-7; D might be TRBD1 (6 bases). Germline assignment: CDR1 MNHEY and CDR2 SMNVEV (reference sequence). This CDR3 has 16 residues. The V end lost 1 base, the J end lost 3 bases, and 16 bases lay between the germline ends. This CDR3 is CASSLYRQGSLYEQYF. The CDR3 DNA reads TGTGCCAGCAGTTTATATCGGCAGGGGAGTCTCTACGAGCAGTACTTC.

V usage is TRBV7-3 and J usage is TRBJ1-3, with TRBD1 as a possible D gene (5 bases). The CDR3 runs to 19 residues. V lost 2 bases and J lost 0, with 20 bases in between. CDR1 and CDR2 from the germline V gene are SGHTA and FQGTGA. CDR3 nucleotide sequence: TGTGCCAGCAGCTTATATGAGGACACCTTTACCTTCTCTGGAAACACCATATATTTT. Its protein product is CASSLYEDTFTFSGNTIYF. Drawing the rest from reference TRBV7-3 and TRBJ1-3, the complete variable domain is GAGVSQTPSNKVTEKGKYVELRCDPISGHTALYWYRQSLGQGPEFLIYFQGTGAADDSGLPNDRFFAVRPEGSVSTLKIQRTERGDSAVYLCASSLYEDTFTFSGNTIYFGEGSWLTVV.

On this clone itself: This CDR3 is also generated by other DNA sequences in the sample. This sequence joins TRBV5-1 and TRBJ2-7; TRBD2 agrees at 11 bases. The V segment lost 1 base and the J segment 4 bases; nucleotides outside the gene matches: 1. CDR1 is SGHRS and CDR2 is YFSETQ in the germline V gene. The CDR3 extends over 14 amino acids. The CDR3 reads CASSLTSGSYEQYF. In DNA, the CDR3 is TGCGCCAGCAGCTTGACTAGCGGGAGTTACGAGCAGTACTTC.

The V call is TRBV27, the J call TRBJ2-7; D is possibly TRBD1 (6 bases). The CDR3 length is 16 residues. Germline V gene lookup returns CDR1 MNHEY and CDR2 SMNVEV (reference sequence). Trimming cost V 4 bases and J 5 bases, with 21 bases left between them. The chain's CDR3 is CASSYGWGQGINEQYF. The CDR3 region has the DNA TGTGCCAGCAGTTACGGGTGGGGGCAGGGGATAAACGAGCAGTACTTC.

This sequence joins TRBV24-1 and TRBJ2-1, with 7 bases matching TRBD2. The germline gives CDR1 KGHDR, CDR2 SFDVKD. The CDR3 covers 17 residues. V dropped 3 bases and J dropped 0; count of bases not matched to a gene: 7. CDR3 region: CATSDTLAVSSYNEQFF. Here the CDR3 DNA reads TGTGCCACCAGTGATACCCTAGCGGTGAGCTCCTACAATGAGCAGTTCTTC.

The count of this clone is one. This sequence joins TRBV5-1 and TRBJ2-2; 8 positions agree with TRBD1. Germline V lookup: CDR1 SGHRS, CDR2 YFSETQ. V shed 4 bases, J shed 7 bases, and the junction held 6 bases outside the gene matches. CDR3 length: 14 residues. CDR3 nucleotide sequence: TGCGCCAGCAGCCCCCAGGGGGCCGACGGGGAGCTGTTTTTT. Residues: CASSPQGADGELFF.

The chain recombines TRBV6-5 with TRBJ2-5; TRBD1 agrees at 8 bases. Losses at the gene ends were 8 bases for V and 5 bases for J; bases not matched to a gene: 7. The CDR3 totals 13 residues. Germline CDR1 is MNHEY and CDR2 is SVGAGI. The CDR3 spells CASVDRGQETQYF. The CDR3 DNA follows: TGTGCCAGCGTTGACAGGGGCCAGGAGACCCAGTACTTC.

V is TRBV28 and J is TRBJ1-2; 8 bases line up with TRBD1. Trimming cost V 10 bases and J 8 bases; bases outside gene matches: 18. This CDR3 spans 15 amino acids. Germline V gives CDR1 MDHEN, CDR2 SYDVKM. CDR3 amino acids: CAIMGQGAPVFGYTF. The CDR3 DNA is TGTGCCATCATGGGGCAGGGGGCCCCCGTTTTCGGCTACACCTTC.

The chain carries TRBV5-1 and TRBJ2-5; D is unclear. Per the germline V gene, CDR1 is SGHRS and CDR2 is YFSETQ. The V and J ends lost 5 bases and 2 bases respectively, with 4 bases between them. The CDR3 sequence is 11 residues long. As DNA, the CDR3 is TGCGCCAGCAGTTTACAAGAGACCCAGTACTTC. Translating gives CASSLQETQYF.

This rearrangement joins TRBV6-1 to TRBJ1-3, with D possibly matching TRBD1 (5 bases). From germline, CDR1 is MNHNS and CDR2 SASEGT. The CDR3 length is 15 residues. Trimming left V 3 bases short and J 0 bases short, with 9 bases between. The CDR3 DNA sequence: TGTGCCAGCAGTGACGACAGCCTCTCTGGAAACACCATATATTTT. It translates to CASSDDSLSGNTIYF.

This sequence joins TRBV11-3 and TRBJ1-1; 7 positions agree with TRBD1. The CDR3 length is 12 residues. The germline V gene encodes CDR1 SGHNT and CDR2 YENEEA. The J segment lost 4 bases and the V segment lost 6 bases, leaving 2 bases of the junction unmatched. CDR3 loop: CASRQGTTEAFF. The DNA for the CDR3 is TGTGCCAGCAGACAGGGGACCACTGAAGCTTTCTTT.

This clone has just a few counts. This chain's CDR3 is CASSFRAGPEETQYF. The CDR3 nucleotides are TGTGCCAGCAGCTTCCGCGCAGGGCCTGAAGAGACCCAGTACTTC. The chain has TRBV7-2 and TRBJ2-5, with D maybe TRBD1 (5 bases). The CDR3 is 15 amino acids. Per the germline V gene, CDR1 is SGHTA and CDR2 is FQGNSA. V was cut by 3 bases and J by 3 bases, with 14 bases left in between.

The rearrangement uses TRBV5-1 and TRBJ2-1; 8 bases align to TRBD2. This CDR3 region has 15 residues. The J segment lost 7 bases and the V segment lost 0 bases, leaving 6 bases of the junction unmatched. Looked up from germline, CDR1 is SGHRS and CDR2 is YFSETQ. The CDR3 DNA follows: TGCGCCAGCAGCTTGGACGGGAGGGCCAGTAATGAGCAGTTCTTC. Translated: CASSLDGRASNEQFF. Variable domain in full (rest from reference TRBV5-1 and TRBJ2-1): KAGVTQTPRYLIKTRGQQVTLSCSPISGHRSVSWYQQTPGQGLQFLFEYFSETQRNKGNFPGRFSGRQFSNSRSEMNVSTLELGDSALYLCASSLDGRASNEQFFGPGTRLTVL.

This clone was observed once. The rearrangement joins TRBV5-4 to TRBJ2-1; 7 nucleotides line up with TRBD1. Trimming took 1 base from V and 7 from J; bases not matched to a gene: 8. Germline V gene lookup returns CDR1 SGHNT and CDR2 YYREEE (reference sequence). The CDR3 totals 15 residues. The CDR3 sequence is CASSLTRGTGNEQFF. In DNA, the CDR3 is TGTGCCAGCAGCTTGACCAGGGGGACGGGGAATGAGCAGTTCTTC.

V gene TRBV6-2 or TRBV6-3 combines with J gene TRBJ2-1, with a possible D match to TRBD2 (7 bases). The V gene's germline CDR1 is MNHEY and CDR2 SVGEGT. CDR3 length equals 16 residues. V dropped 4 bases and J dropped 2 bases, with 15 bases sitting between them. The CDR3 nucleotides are TGTGCCAGCAGTTCCGCACGGGGGGCGACCTACAATGAGCAGTTCTTC. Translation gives CASSSARGATYNEQFF.

Here the CDR3 reads CASSPAAGAFWNEQFF. CDR3 in DNA: TGTGCCAGCAGCCCGGCGGCAGGGGCCTTTTGGAATGAGCAGTTCTTC. The chain has TRBV27 and TRBJ2-1; a possible D gene is TRBD1 (6 bases). This CDR3 has 16 amino acids. With 6 bases removed from V and 7 bases from J, the gap between germline ends came to 22 bases. Germline CDR1 and CDR2: MNHEY and SMNVEV (reference sequence).

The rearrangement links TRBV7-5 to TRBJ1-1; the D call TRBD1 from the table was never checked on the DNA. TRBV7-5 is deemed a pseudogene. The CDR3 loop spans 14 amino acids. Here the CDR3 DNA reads TGTGCCAGAAACGGACAGGGGCAGAACACTGAAGCTTTCTTT. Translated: CARNGQGQNTEAFF.

DNA for the CDR3: TGTGCCAGCAGCCCGATTAGCGGTTACGAGCAGTACTTC. Amino acids: CASSPISGYEQYF. The chain joins TRBV3-1 (or the pseudogene TRBV3-2) to TRBJ2-7; possibly TRBD2 for D (6 bases). Trimming took off 4 bases at V and 4 bases at J, with 11 bases between the two ends. The CDR3 has 13 residues. Germline lookup yields CDR1 LGHDT and CDR2 YNNKEL (reference sequence).

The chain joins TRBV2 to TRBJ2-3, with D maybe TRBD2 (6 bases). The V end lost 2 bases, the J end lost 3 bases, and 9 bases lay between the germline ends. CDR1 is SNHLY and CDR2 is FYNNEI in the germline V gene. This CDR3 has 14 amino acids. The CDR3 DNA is TGTGCCAGCAGTGAATCGGGGAGGACAGATACGCAGTATTTT. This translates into CASSESGRTDTQYF.

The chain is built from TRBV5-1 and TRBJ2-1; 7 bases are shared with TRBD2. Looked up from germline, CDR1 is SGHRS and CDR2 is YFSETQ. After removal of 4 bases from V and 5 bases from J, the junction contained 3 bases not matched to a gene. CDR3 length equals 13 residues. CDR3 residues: CASSILADNEQFF. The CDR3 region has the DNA TGCGCCAGCAGCATCCTAGCGGACAATGAGCAGTTCTTC.